This TCR beta chain was recorded in a study of Graves' ophthalmopathy and Graves' hyperthyroidism. Study details: At the time of initial diagnosis and before any treatment, peripheral blood was collected.

Note on this clonotype: At one end, the junction sequence differs from germline, possibly due to a read error.

The TCR beta CDR3 regions underwent amplification from RNA transcripts. HTBI primers were employed in first-round RT-PCR, then a second-round multiplex PCR followed. TCRdb re-analysed the multiplex PCR reads in MiXCR, keeping a single row per CDR3 protein. The sample has around 470,000 distinct CDR3 sequences, approximately 14% seen once. This CDR3 has 14 residues. Germline V gene data show CDR1 as KGHDR and CDR2 as SFDVKD. Sequenced material: blood. The receptor comes from a woman younger than 45 with Graves' ophthalmopathy. The V and J genes are TRBV24-1 and TRBJ1-1, with a tentative D call TRBD1 (6 bases). The CDR3 bases are TGTGCCACCAGTGATAACAGATTGGGGGCATCAGCTTCCTTT. It codes for CATSDNRLGASASF.